These 16 T cell receptor beta chains were sequenced from one sample in a study of cytomegalovirus exposure and HLA in healthy donors. Here immunoSEQ multiplex PCR was the method, and the copy in TCRdb shows in-frame clones only, minus some. The repertoire consists of roughly 50,000 clones, with roughly 93% occurring once and the leading ten covering 1.5% to 2%. The sample taken for sequencing was PBMCs. All receptors come from a woman under 30 in good health and CMV-seropositive.

J is TRBJ2-7 and V is TRBV18, with 11 bases matching TRBD2. J gave up 1 base and V 1 base, and 0 bases lay outside the gene matches. This CDR3 contains 15 residues. The V gene's germline CDR1 is KGHSH and CDR2 LQKENI. CDR3 DNA: TGTGCCAGCTCACCACGACTAGCGGGGTCCTACGAGCAGTACTTC. It is translated as CASSPRLAGSYEQYF.

The chain carries TRBV7-9 and TRBJ1-6, with 9 bases that match TRBD1. The CDR3 has 15 amino acids. J was trimmed by 7 bases and V by 4 bases; bases with no gene match: 5. CDR1 SEHNR and CDR2 FQNEAQ come from the germline V gene (reference sequence). CDR3 sequence reads: CASSSLQGANSPLHF. CDR3 sequence (DNA): TGTGCCAGCAGCTCTTTACAGGGGGCGAATTCACCCCTCCACTTT.

The J gene is TRBJ2-2, the V gene TRBV7-8; 16 bases line up with TRBD2. The CDR3 runs to 17 residues. The V gene's germline CDR1 is SGHVS and CDR2 FQNEAQ. CDR3 in amino acids: CVLKGTSGGADTGELFF. CDR3 nucleotides: TGTGTCCTTAAAGGGACTAGCGGGGGGGCGGACACCGGGGAGCTGTTTTTT.

This clone was counted only a few times. The chain carries TRBV6-4 and TRBJ2-1; 7 nucleotides match TRBD2. CDR3 length: 16 residues. Germline V gives CDR1 MRHNA, CDR2 SNTAGT. V lost 3 bases and J lost 6; bases outside the gene matches: 11. Written as DNA, the CDR3 is TGTGCCAGCAGTGAGCGAAGTAGTGGCGGGGGCAATGAGCAGTTCTTC. This gives the protein CASSERSSGGGNEQFF.

The V gene is TRBV9, the J gene TRBJ1-1; 11 nucleotides agree with TRBD1. The length of the CDR3 is 16 residues. J lost 4 bases, V lost 0 bases, and 5 bases had no gene match. Germline CDR1 SGDLS, CDR2 YYNGEE. CDR3 residues: CASSVGAGTGGTEAFF. Here the CDR3 DNA reads TGTGCCAGCAGCGTAGGGGCCGGGACAGGGGGCACTGAAGCTTTCTTT.

This sequence joins TRBV4-2 and TRBJ1-1; D is perhaps TRBD1 (5 bases). V was clipped by 3 bases and J by 1 base, with 9 bases between them. Germline V CDR1 and CDR2: LGHNA, YNFKEQ. The length of the CDR3 is 14 residues. The CDR3 region has the DNA TGTGCCAGCAGCCATGGGCAGGGGAACACTGAAGCTTTCTTT. Amino acid sequence: CASSHGQGNTEAFF.

The rearrangement uses TRBV7-2 and TRBJ2-7; 7 nucleotides match TRBD2. Losses at the gene ends were 6 bases for V and 3 bases for J; bases not matched to a gene: 8. The CDR3 is made up of 14 amino acids. Germline loops: CDR1 SGHTA, CDR2 FQGNSA. CDR3 region: CASRGTAGSYEQYF. CDR3 DNA: TGTGCCAGCAGGGGAACAGCGGGGAGCTACGAGCAGTACTTC.

This rearrangement joins TRBV19 to TRBJ2-5; TRBD1 aligns across 10 bases. This CDR3 contains 15 residues. The ends lost 5 bases at V and 5 bases at J; junction bases unmatched: 8. Germline V gene lookup returns CDR1 LNHDA and CDR2 SQIVND (reference sequence). CDR3 sequence reads: CASSADQDRGETQYF. The CDR3 bases are TGTGCCAGTAGTGCGGACCAGGACAGGGGGGAGACCCAGTACTTC.

This sequence joins TRBV6-1 and TRBJ1-1, with D unclear. The CDR3 is 13 residues long. V was cut by 6 bases and J by 1 base, with 9 bases left in between. Germline CDR1 reads MNHNS; CDR2 reads SASEGT. The CDR3 region has the DNA TGTGCCAGCAGGGAGAACAAGAACACTGAAGCTTTCTTT. Translation: CASRENKNTEAFF.

The chain employs TRBV7-2 and TRBJ1-2; D gene unclear. CDR1 and CDR2 (germline): SGHTA, FQGNSA. The CDR3 is 15 residues long. Deletions cut 5 bases from V and 2 bases from J, with 15 bases between. The CDR3 sequence: CASSLGEGWNYGYTF. For the CDR3, the DNA is TGTGCCAGCAGCCTCGGAGAGGGTTGGAACTATGGCTACACCTTC.

The V gene is TRBV28, the J gene TRBJ1-2; tentative D call: TRBD1 (5 bases). V gave up 3 bases and J gave up 7 bases, with 9 bases separating them. Germline lookup yields CDR1 MDHEN and CDR2 SYDVKM. CDR3 length equals 12 residues. CDR3 residues: CASSFATVGYTF. In DNA, the CDR3 is TGTGCCAGCAGTTTTGCGACAGTTGGCTACACCTTC.

This chain connects TRBV4-1 to TRBJ2-2; 11 nucleotides line up with TRBD2. The CDR3 contains 16 residues. In germline, CDR1 is MGHRA, CDR2 YSYEKL. Unmatched junction bases numbered 4, after V lost 0 bases and J lost 7 bases. The CDR3 protein is CASSQDLAGGGGELFF. CDR3 sequence (DNA): TGCGCCAGCAGCCAAGATCTAGCGGGGGGCGGCGGGGAGCTGTTTTTT.

This chain joins TRBV4-1 and TRBJ1-6, with D uncertain. The CDR3 has 15 amino acids. CDR1 is MGHRA and CDR2 is YSYEKL in the germline V gene. V gave up 1 base and J gave up 9 bases, with 13 bases separating them. The CDR3 DNA is TGCGCCAGCAGCCAAGGCGGGCCTTTAATTTCACCCCTCCACTTT. It is translated as CASSQGGPLISPLHF.

The chain carries TRBV19 and TRBJ1-1; D ambiguous. Trimming removed 4 bases from V and 4 bases from J, with 7 bases in between. Germline V lookup: CDR1 LNHDA, CDR2 SQIVND (reference sequence). This CDR3 is 12 amino acids long. The CDR3, as DNA: TGTGCCAGTAGTACGGAGGGCACTGAAGCTTTCTTT. Translating gives CASSTEGTEAFF.

J is TRBJ2-5 and V is TRBV27; perhaps TRBD1 as D (8 bases). V shed 2 bases and J shed 2 bases, with 15 bases lying between them. The germline V gene has CDR1 MNHEY and CDR2 SMNVEV (reference sequence). This CDR3 spans 16 amino acids. CDR3: CASSLVYRGGQETQYF. DNA of the CDR3: TGTGCCAGCAGTTTAGTTTACAGGGGGGGACAAGAGACCCAGTACTTC.

This chain uses TRBV6-1 with TRBJ1-5; 9 bases agree with TRBD1. The trim removed 3 bases at V and 1 base at J, leaving 1 base unmatched. The CDR3 runs to 15 residues. Germline CDR1 MNHNS, CDR2 SASEGT. The CDR3 DNA is TGTGCCAGCAGTGAGACAGGGGGAAGCAATCAGCCCCAGCATTTT. This codes for CASSETGGSNQPQHF.